The 23 T cell receptor beta chains presented below share a single source sample, sequenced in a study of T-cell reconstitution after alpha-beta-depleted transplantation in children (dated by TCRdb to the mid-2010s). Library method: PCR. This sample was sequenced with an Illumina HiSeq 2500. TCR library preparation used molecular barcoding, with unique molecular identifiers applied to normalize quantification of the TCRbeta repertoire. TCRdb passed the public sequencing reads through fastp at Q25 and MiXCR, retaining productive beta sequences. Identical CDR3 protein sequences are pooled into one entry, listed with their most common genes and DNA. For this sample the table gives over 150,000 distinct CDR3 sequences, of which roughly 6.3% were detected only once. 4.5% to 5.5% of the sample is held by the ten biggest clonotypes. The intended sense of this specimen's treatment or condition label: allogeneic hematopoietic cell transplantation with graft depleted of TCRalphabeta T cells and CD19 B cells.

This specimen was PBMCs, taken before TCRalphabeta/CD19-depleted stem cell transplant. The source is a girl in the first two years of life with combined immunodeficiency, due to receive a stem cell transplant.

The sample holds a few counts of this clonotype. This rearrangement joins TRBV18 to TRBJ2-6, with D possibly matching TRBD2 (5 bases). Trimming shortened V by 3 bases and J by 2 bases, and 8 bases separated the two germline ends. The CDR3 covers 15 residues. The V gene's germline CDR1 is KGHSH and CDR2 LQKENI. CDR3 sequence: CASSPGRPGANVLTF. In DNA form, the CDR3 reads TGTGCCAGCTCACCGGGGAGACCTGGGGCCAACGTCCTGACTTTC.

The chain employs TRBV28 and TRBJ2-7; D possibly corresponds to TRBD2 (5 bases). This CDR3 is 14 amino acids long. The V gene's germline CDR1 is MDHEN and CDR2 SYDVKM. The V end was cut by 5 bases, the J end by 1 base, with 12 bases between. CDR3 region: CASSRIAFSYEQYF. The CDR3 DNA sequence: TGTGCCAGCAGTCGAATAGCGTTTTCCTACGAGCAGTACTTC.

This clonotype turned up a few times. The V and J genes are TRBV21-1 and TRBJ2-5; the tabulated D call, TRBD1, remains unverified against the DNA. TRBV21-1 constitutes a pseudogene. This CDR3 contains 17 residues. The DNA for the CDR3 is TGTGCCAGCAGCAAGGACCCGGCACAGGGGCGCCTGGAGACCCAGTACTTC. This gives the protein CASSKDPAQGRLETQYF.

A word on this clonotype: This may arise from a read error, as a much more abundant clone is one base away. The chain employs TRBV5-1 and TRBJ1-1; possible D gene TRBD1, 6 bases. The CDR3 consists of 15 residues. V was cut by 0 bases and J by 7 bases, with 16 bases left in between. Germline loops: CDR1 SGHRS, CDR2 YFSETQ. As DNA, the CDR3 is TGCGCCAGCAGCTTGGAAGTAAGGGGGAGGGTTGAAGCTTTCTTT. Translated: CASSLEVRGRVEAFF.

Ten or more counts support this clonotype. The gene calls are TRBV29-1 and TRBJ2-3; TRBD1 is a possible D gene (5 bases). The CDR3 sequence is 14 residues long. Trimming removed 3 bases at V and 5 bases at J, with 15 bases between. Germline CDR1 is SQVTM and CDR2 is ANQGSEA. CDR3 nucleotide sequence: TGCAGCGTTGAGGTCCTGAACGACAGAGATACGCAGTATTTT. It yields the protein CSVEVLNDRDTQYF.

The chain has TRBV9 and TRBJ2-1; D is unresolved. CDR1 and CDR2 from the germline V gene are SGDLS and YYNGEE. The CDR3 runs to 16 residues. The ends were cut back, 4 bases at V and 0 bases at J, with 14 bases in the middle. Written as DNA, the CDR3 is TGTGCCAGCAGCCCGAAATCGGAGAGCTCCTACAATGAGCAGTTCTTC. Its protein product is CASSPKSESSYNEQFF.

In its sample, this clonotype was seen many times. The genes are TRBV19 and TRBJ2-1; tentatively, D is TRBD1 or TRBD2 (5 bases each). Trimming cost V 1 base and J 4 bases, with 5 bases left between them. The CDR3 runs 13 residues. The germline V gene encodes CDR1 LNHDA and CDR2 SQIVND (reference sequence). CDR3: CASSIGGYNEQFF. In nucleotides, the CDR3 is TGTGCCAGTAGTATAGGGGGGTACAATGAGCAGTTCTTC.

The table lists this clonotype with many counts. V and J are TRBV29-1 and TRBJ2-7, with D hard to call. Germline CDR1 reads SQVTM; CDR2 reads ANQGSEA. The germline V and J ends were trimmed by 4 bases and 3 bases, with 13 bases remaining between them. This CDR3 is 13 amino acids long. The CDR3 loop is CSVATPSGYEQYF. Here the CDR3 DNA reads TGCAGCGTTGCCACCCCGAGTGGCTACGAGCAGTACTTC.

In its sample, this clonotype was seen many times. The genes are TRBV29-1 and TRBJ2-1, with TRBD2 matching over 10 bases. The V and J ends lost 3 bases and 9 bases, in that order; junction bases with no gene match: 2. The V gene's germline CDR1 is SQVTM and CDR2 ANQGSEA. The CDR3 totals 12 residues. In DNA, the CDR3 is TGCAGCGTTGATAGCGGGAGGAGTGAGCAGTTCTTC. It specifies CSVDSGRSEQFF.

The chain couples TRBV4-3 to TRBJ2-2; 11 nucleotides match TRBD1. J gave up 6 bases and V 2 bases, and 14 bases lay outside the gene matches. Germline loops: CDR1 LGHNA, CDR2 YSLEER. The CDR3 has 19 residues. CDR3 in amino acids: CASSQRGQGVPRGAGELFF. The CDR3 region has the DNA TGCGCCAGCAGCCAAAGGGGACAGGGGGTCCCACGGGGGGCCGGGGAGCTGTTTTTT.

With regard to this clonotype: No conserved phenylalanine or tryptophan is present at the end of the CDR3, so a read error is the likely explanation. The V call is TRBV3-1, the J call TRBJ2-7, with D unclear. V was cut by 1 base and J by 1 base, with 8 bases left in between. This CDR3 has 14 amino acids. Germline CDR1 reads LGHDT; CDR2 reads YNNKEL (reference sequence). In DNA form, the CDR3 reads TGTGCCAGCAGCCAAGTGTCGGGTTCCTACGAGCAGTACTGC. Its protein product is CASSQVSGSYEQYC.

In its sample, this clonotype was seen many times. The chain couples TRBV3-1 to TRBJ2-2; D is unresolved. The germline V gene has CDR1 LGHDT and CDR2 YNNKEL (reference sequence). V was pared by 3 bases and J by 4 bases, with 12 bases between. This CDR3 comprises 15 residues. DNA for the CDR3: TGTGCCAGCAGCCACGCCATTAGTGGCACCGGGGAGCTGTTTTTT. Its translation: CASSHAISGTGELFF.

This clonotype occurred many times. V usage is TRBV18 and J usage is TRBJ1-1, with D perhaps matching TRBD1 (5 bases). Germline V lookup: CDR1 KGHSH, CDR2 LQKENI. The CDR3 consists of 16 residues. V was cut by 3 bases and J by 2 bases, with 16 bases left in between. CDR3 in DNA: TGTGCCAGCTCACCTGCTCTCGGGGGAGGTAACACTGAAGCTTTCTTT. Protein product: CASSPALGGGNTEAFF.

This clonotype came up many times. The CDR3 sequence is CSALRLKPEAFF. The CDR3 bases are TGCAGTGCTCTGAGGCTGAAGCCTGAAGCTTTCTTT. J is TRBJ1-1 and V is TRBV20-1; no definite D call. CDR3 length equals 12 residues. Germline CDR1 and CDR2: DFQATT and SNEGSKA (reference sequence). Trimming left V 5 bases short and J 6 bases short, with 13 bases between.

This clonotype was seen many times. The J gene is TRBJ2-7, the V gene TRBV7-2; D is ambiguous. The CDR3 covers 15 residues. Germline CDR1 is SGHTA and CDR2 is FQGNSA. Trimming removed 6 bases at V and 1 base at J, with 16 bases between. CDR3 sequence reads: CASRVLHSGSYEQYF. CDR3 sequence (DNA): TGTGCCAGCAGGGTTCTCCATTCAGGATCCTACGAGCAGTACTTC.

This clonotype was detected many times. The chain is built from TRBV6-1 and TRBJ1-2; D gene unclear. This CDR3 has 15 residues. CDR1 is MNHNS and CDR2 is SASEGT in the germline V gene. The germline V and J ends were trimmed by 6 bases and 3 bases, with 17 bases remaining between them. In DNA, the CDR3 is TGTGCCAGCAGGGGAGTAGGACGGATCGACTATGGCTACACCTTC. Protein product: CASRGVGRIDYGYTF.

This clonotype is medium-sized within its sample. J is TRBJ2-7 and V is TRBV12-3 or TRBV12-4; TRBD2 matches at 12 bases. Trimming took 7 bases from V and 1 from J; bases not matched to a gene: 5. This CDR3 is 15 amino acids long. The CDR3 DNA sequence: TGTGCCAGCACCAAGACTAGCGGGGGTTCCTACGAGCAGTACTTC. It is translated as CASTKTSGGSYEQYF.

This clonotype was counted ten times or more. V usage is TRBV20-1 and J usage is TRBJ1-1, with a weak D call TRBD1 (6 bases). The V end was cut by 7 bases, the J end by 4 bases, with 16 bases between. Germline V lookup: CDR1 DFQATT, CDR2 SNEGSKA (reference sequence). The CDR3 is 13 residues long. The CDR3 loop reads CSGGQRVVTEAFF. In DNA form, the CDR3 reads TGCAGTGGAGGACAGAGGGTGGTCACTGAAGCTTTCTTT.

This clonotype has a count of ten or more. The gene calls are TRBV2 and TRBJ2-7; D unresolved. CDR3 size: 14 residues. Germline V gene data show CDR1 as SNHLY and CDR2 as FYNNEI. The V end lost 7 bases, the J end lost 4 bases, and 17 bases lay between the germline ends. The CDR3 DNA sequence: TGTGCCAGCATCAGGCCCTCTTTTGGATACGAGCAGTACTTC. This codes for CASIRPSFGYEQYF.

This clonotype was detected many times. The chain carries TRBV7-2 and TRBJ2-3; TRBD2 is a possible D gene (5 bases). The CDR3 has 14 residues. Germline lookup yields CDR1 SGHTA and CDR2 FQGNSA. Trimming took 4 bases from V and 0 from J, leaving 8 bases between them. The CDR3 DNA is TGTGCCAGCAGCTCTAGGACTAGCACAGATACGCAGTATTTT. This gives the protein CASSSRTSTDTQYF. Together with reference TRBV7-2 and TRBJ2-3, the CDR3 gives the full variable domain: GAGVSQSPSNKVTEKGKDVELRCDPISGHTALYWYRQSLGQGLEFLIYFQGNSAPDKSGLPSDRFSAERTGGSVSTLTIQRTQQEDSAVYLCASSSRTSTDTQYFGPGTRLTVL.

This clonotype was picked up many times. The genes are TRBV4-3 and TRBJ2-1, with D possibly called TRBD1 or TRBD2 (7 bases each). Germline assignment: CDR1 LGHNA and CDR2 YSLEER. Trimming removed 3 bases from V and 0 bases from J, with 21 bases in between. This CDR3 contains 19 residues. As DNA, the CDR3 is TGCGCCAGCAGCCACCTCAGGGGGGGTCAATCGAGCTCCTACAATGAGCAGTTCTTC. Amino acids: CASSHLRGGQSSSYNEQFF.

The table lists this clonotype with many counts. The chain combines TRBV7-3 with TRBJ2-5, with D possibly being TRBD2 (5 bases). V was pared by 5 bases and J by 5 bases, with 18 bases between. This CDR3 region has 15 residues. The germline gives CDR1 SGHTA, CDR2 FQGTGA. CDR3 sequence reads: CASSKDGARGETQYF. CDR3 DNA sequence: TGTGCCAGCAGCAAAGACGGAGCAAGAGGGGAGACCCAGTACTTC.

Ten or more counts support this clonotype. The rearrangement links TRBV7-8 to TRBJ2-2; D is unclear. CDR1 is SGHVS, CDR2 FQNEAQ, per germline. The V end lost 5 bases, the J end lost 6 bases, and 19 bases lay between the germline ends. This CDR3 has 16 amino acids. The CDR3 region is CASSPRRMNHPGELFF. CDR3 bases: TGTGCCAGCAGCCCCAGACGAATGAATCACCCCGGGGAGCTGTTTTTT.